One and the same sample provided the 19 T cell receptor beta chains below, sequenced in a study of blood T cell repertoires in COVID-19. Assay: immunoSEQ multiplex PCR; the TCRdb copy retains only in-frame clones and omits some. The sample yields under 30,000 clones, about 90% seen once. Material: peripheral blood. The receptors here all came from a man between 50 and 59 years old with active COVID-19.

The J gene is TRBJ2-5, the V gene TRBV4-1; TRBD2 matches at 10 bases. The V gene's germline CDR1 is MGHRA and CDR2 YSYEKL. V was pared by 1 base and J by 4 bases, with 6 bases of the junction left unmatched. The length of the CDR3 is 16 residues. For the CDR3, the DNA is TGCGCCAGCAGCCAAGCCCCTAGCGGGAGTGGAGAGACCCAGTACTTC. Translated: CASSQAPSGSGETQYF.

This chain uses TRBV19 with TRBJ2-1; TRBD1 matches at 9 bases. In germline, CDR1 is LNHDA, CDR2 SQIVND (reference sequence). J lost 9 bases, V lost 7 bases, and 7 bases had no gene match. The CDR3 has 13 amino acids. CDR3 region: CASTPDRGSEQFF. CDR3 DNA sequence: TGTGCCAGTACCCCAGACAGGGGGTCTGAGCAGTTCTTC. Supplemented by reference TRBV19 and TRBJ2-1, the full variable domain reads DGGITQSPKYLFRKEGQNVTLSCEQNLNHDAMYWYRQDPGQGLRLIYYSQIVNDFQKGDIAEGYSVSREKKESFPLTVTSAQKNPTAFYLCASTPDRGSEQFFGPGTRLTVL.

V and J are TRBV6-5 and TRBJ2-3; 14 bases line up with TRBD2. The CDR3 totals 15 residues. With 4 bases clipped from V and 5 bases from J, the junction kept 2 bases outside the gene matches. From germline, CDR1 is MNHEY and CDR2 SVGAGI. CDR3 DNA sequence: TGTGCCAGCAGTTTCGGACTAGCGGGAGGAGATACGCAGTATTTT. It encodes CASSFGLAGGDTQYF.

The rearrangement joins TRBV2 to TRBJ2-2; 8 bases match TRBD2. V was pared by 1 base and J by 4 bases, with 2 bases of the junction left unmatched. The CDR3 contains 15 residues. In germline, CDR1 is SNHLY, CDR2 FYNNEI. For the CDR3, the DNA is TGTGCCAGCAGTGAAGGGCTAGCGGGCACCGGGGAGCTGTTTTTT. Its protein product is CASSEGLAGTGELFF.

V usage is TRBV7-8 and J usage is TRBJ1-1, with no clear D. CDR1 and CDR2 (germline): SGHVS, FQNEAQ. The CDR3 totals 14 residues. The germline V and J ends were trimmed by 3 bases and 4 bases, with 12 bases remaining between them. The chain's CDR3 is CASSFGWLGTEAFF. Written as DNA, the CDR3 is TGTGCCAGCAGCTTCGGGTGGTTGGGCACTGAAGCTTTCTTT.

The V call is TRBV4-2, the J call TRBJ2-2; 7 nucleotides agree with TRBD2. V shed 3 bases and J 1 base; nucleotides not matched to a gene: 11. Germline V gene data show CDR1 as LGHNA and CDR2 as YNFKEQ. There are 18 residues in the CDR3. The CDR3 region has the DNA TGTGCCAGCAGCCACGGAACGAGAGTAGCGGGGAACACCGGGGAGCTGTTTTTT. This gives the protein CASSHGTRVAGNTGELFF.

Written as DNA, the CDR3 is TGTGCCAGCAGCTTAGGACACAGAACCTACGAGCAGTACTTC. Residues: CASSLGHRTYEQYF. The rearrangement uses TRBV5-4 and TRBJ2-7; D is perhaps TRBD1 (5 bases). This CDR3 region has 14 residues. CDR1 is SGHNT, CDR2 YYREEE, per germline (reference sequence). V was trimmed by 2 bases and J by 2 bases, leaving 11 bases between them.

V is TRBV15 and J is TRBJ2-7, with a tentative D call TRBD1 (6 bases). The CDR3 consists of 15 residues. Germline CDR1 LNHNV, CDR2 YYDKDF (reference sequence). V was pared by 1 base and J by 3 bases, with 13 bases between. The CDR3 sequence: CATSRAQGRGYEQYF. For the CDR3, the DNA is TGTGCCACCAGCAGAGCACAGGGTCGAGGCTACGAGCAGTACTTC.

V gene TRBV6-4 combines with J gene TRBJ2-3, with 9 bases matching TRBD2. The germline V gene has CDR1 MRHNA and CDR2 SNTAGT. V shed 3 bases and J 4 bases; nucleotides not matched to a gene: 8. CDR3 size: 16 residues. This CDR3 reads CASSETSGGGPDTQYF. As DNA, the CDR3 is TGTGCCAGCAGTGAGACTAGCGGAGGCGGCCCAGATACGCAGTATTTT.

This clone was found once. The CDR3 region is CASSRTSGRGYNEQFF. In DNA, the CDR3 is TGTGCCAGCAGCAGGACTAGCGGGAGGGGATACAATGAGCAGTTCTTC. The J gene is TRBJ2-1, the V gene TRBV6-6, with 15 nucleotides matching TRBD2. CDR3 length: 16 residues. Germline V gene lookup returns CDR1 MNHNY and CDR2 SVGAGI (reference sequence). V lost 6 bases to trimming and J lost 4 bases; unmatched junction nucleotides: 4.

This clone was counted a few times. The J gene is TRBJ2-1, the V gene TRBV24-1; a possible D gene is TRBD1 (5 bases). Germline CDR1 and CDR2: KGHDR and SFDVKD. V was clipped by 9 bases and J by 6 bases, with 17 bases between them. The CDR3 length is 14 residues. DNA for the CDR3: TGTGCCACCGTGGTGGGGCAGGCGATCAATGAGCAGTTCTTC. Translated, it gives CATVVGQAINEQFF.

CDR3 sequence (DNA): TGTGCCAGCAGTCCGGGACAGGGGGAATACGAAAAACTGTTTTTT. Its translation: CASSPGQGEYEKLFF. The chain employs TRBV28 and TRBJ1-4; 11 nucleotides match TRBD1. V shed 5 bases, J shed 8 bases, and the junction held 7 bases outside the gene matches. Germline V gives CDR1 MDHEN, CDR2 SYDVKM. CDR3 size: 15 residues.

The rearrangement uses TRBV7-9 and TRBJ2-3, with D unresolved. This CDR3 is 14 amino acids long. V lost 4 bases and J lost 4, with 12 bases in between. The germline V gene has CDR1 SEHNR and CDR2 FQNEAQ (reference sequence). The CDR3 nucleotides read TGTGCCAGCAGCTCCGCCTCAGAAGCAGATACGCAGTATTTT. Its protein product is CASSSASEADTQYF.

The chain employs TRBV11-2 and TRBJ1-4, with 11 bases lining up with TRBD1. The CDR3 extends over 14 amino acids. Trimming cost V 3 bases and J 10 bases; bases outside gene matches: 4. Germline CDR1 SGHAT, CDR2 FQNNGV. In DNA form, the CDR3 reads TGTGCCAGCAGCTTCGTGGGGACAGGGGGAAAACTGTTTTTT. Its protein product is CASSFVGTGGKLFF.

The chain employs TRBV28 and TRBJ2-3; the D gene is possibly TRBD1 (5 bases). CDR3 size: 12 residues. Germline CDR1 MDHEN, CDR2 SYDVKM. V was cut by 6 bases and J by 8 bases, with 12 bases left in between. The CDR3 is CASSQTRATQYF. CDR3 coding DNA: TGTGCCAGCAGCCAAACCAGGGCTACGCAGTATTTT.

V is TRBV5-6 and J is TRBJ1-1; 9 bases are shared with TRBD1. V was clipped by 5 bases and J by 3 bases; unmatched bases: 2. The CDR3 has 13 residues. CDR1 is SGHDT and CDR2 is YYEEEE in the germline V gene. As DNA, the CDR3 is TGTGCCAGCAGACAGGGGGCTTACACTGAAGCTTTCTTT. It yields the protein CASRQGAYTEAFF.

In regard to this clone: One end of the junction varies from germline; a read error may be responsible. The chain links TRBV23-1 to TRBJ2-3, with 9 nucleotides matching TRBD2. TRBV23-1 is sorted into the ORF group, with uncertain function. The CDR3 has 11 residues. Here the CDR3 reads CASRAGTSSTF. The DNA for the CDR3 is TGCGCCAGCAGGGCCGGGACTAGCTCGACTTTT.

This chain uses TRBV28 with TRBJ1-5; 10 bases are shared with TRBD1. Trimming removed 6 bases from V and 15 bases from J; junction bases left unmatched: 23. The CDR3 contains 17 residues. Germline V gene data show CDR1 as MDHEN and CDR2 as SYDVKM. The CDR3 sequence is CASSPPTSGQGGHSRHF. CDR3 in DNA: TGTGCCAGCAGCCCCCCCACCTCCGGACAGGGGGGTCATAGCAGGCATTTT.

The J gene is TRBJ1-3, the V gene TRBV5-6; 9 bases agree with TRBD1. This CDR3 has 18 amino acids. Trimming removed 3 bases from V and 1 base from J; junction bases left unmatched: 11. Germline V CDR1 and CDR2: SGHDT, YYEEEE. CDR3 region: CASSWRTGAHSSGNTIYF. The CDR3 DNA sequence: TGTGCCAGCAGCTGGCGGACAGGGGCTCATTCATCTGGAAACACCATATATTTT.